The 10 T cell receptor beta chains below come from one sample, sequenced in a study of blood T cell repertoires in COVID-19. Sequencing used immunoSEQ multiplex PCR; TCRdb keeps in-frame clones, though not all of them. The table shows about 120,000 clones, with more than 70% occurring only once. Sequencing was done on a sample of peripheral blood. All receptors derive from a man in his fifties with acute or convalescent COVID-19.

The gene calls are TRBV19 and TRBJ1-5; TRBD1 matches at 7 bases. V shed 6 bases, J shed 5 bases, and the junction held 10 bases outside the gene matches. From germline, CDR1 is LNHDA and CDR2 SQIVND (reference sequence). The CDR3 length is 15 residues. The CDR3, as DNA: TGTGCCAGTAGACCACCGGGACAGTCATATCAGCCCCAGCATTTT. Translated, it gives CASRPPGQSYQPQHF.

The chain carries TRBV5-1 and TRBJ1-2; no definite D call. CDR1 and CDR2 (germline): SGHRS, YFSETQ. This CDR3 region has 14 residues. Trimming removed 0 bases from V and 8 bases from J, with 14 bases in between. The CDR3 DNA reads TGCGCCAGCAGCTTGGCTATCGGGGTGGACGGCTACACCTTC. Its protein is CASSLAIGVDGYTF.

The CDR3 nucleotides are TGTGCCAGCAGCCTAAGAGTTTCTGGAAACACCATATATTTT. It encodes CASSLRVSGNTIYF. The rearrangement uses TRBV7-9 and TRBJ1-3; D not certain. V gave up 5 bases and J gave up 1 base, with 9 bases separating them. Germline V gene data show CDR1 as SEHNR and CDR2 as FQNEAQ (reference sequence). CDR3 size: 14 residues. The full variable domain, with the rest looked up from reference TRBV7-9 and TRBJ1-3, is DTGVSQNPRHKITKRGQNVTFRCDPISEHNRLYWYRQTLGQGPEFLTYFQNEAQLEKSRLLSDRFSAERPKGSFSTLEIQRTEQGDSAMYLCASSLRVSGNTIYFGEGSWLTVV.

This sequence joins TRBV5-1 and TRBJ1-1, with a weak D call TRBD1 (5 bases). The CDR3 is 14 residues long. Per the germline V gene, CDR1 is SGHRS and CDR2 is YFSETQ. Trimming stripped 1 base from V and 1 base from J, with 8 bases between. Here the CDR3 reads CASSLWQGNTEAFF. DNA for the CDR3: TGCGCCAGCAGCTTGTGGCAGGGGAACACTGAAGCTTTCTTT.

The DNA of the CDR3 is TGTGCCAGCAGCTCCTGGACTAGCGGGAGGGGAGGCCACGAGCAGTACTTC. Protein sequence: CASSSWTSGRGGHEQYF. This chain joins TRBV11-2 and TRBJ2-7, with 15 bases lining up with TRBD2. Per germline, CDR1 SGHAT and CDR2 FQNNGV. Unmatched junction bases numbered 9, after V lost 4 bases and J lost 5 bases. There are 17 residues in the CDR3. Supplemented by reference TRBV11-2 and TRBJ2-7, the full variable domain reads EAGVAQSPRYKIIEKRQSVAFWCNPISGHATLYWYQQILGQGPKLLIQFQNNGVVDDSQLPKDRFSAERLKGVDSTLKIQPAKLEDSAVYLCASSSWTSGRGGHEQYFGPGTRLTVT.

This clone was recorded a few times. The rearrangement uses TRBV2 and TRBJ2-1; 9 nucleotides agree with TRBD2. Germline V gene sequence: CDR1 SNHLY, CDR2 FYNNEI. J lost 7 bases, V lost 2 bases, and 6 bases had no gene match. This CDR3 comprises 15 residues. The CDR3 DNA reads as TGTGCCAGCAGTGAACGTCTAGCGGGACCAAATGAGCAGTTCTTC. It yields the protein CASSERLAGPNEQFF.

The chain joins TRBV21-1 to TRBJ2-7; the table assigns TRBD2, which was not confirmed against the DNA. TRBV21-1 is a recognized pseudogene. This CDR3 has 15 amino acids. CDR3: CASSKVRELEYEQYF. CDR3 nucleotide sequence: TGTGCCAGCAGCAAAGTAAGGGAGCTTGAGTACGAGCAGTACTTC.

V and J are TRBV6-5 and TRBJ2-1, with D hard to call. There are 13 residues in the CDR3. The germline gives CDR1 MNHEY, CDR2 SVGAGI. With 7 bases removed from V and 4 bases from J, the gap between germline ends came to 11 bases. The CDR3 DNA is TGTGCCAGCAACAACCCTCCTTACAATGAGCAGTTCTTC. This encodes CASNNPPYNEQFF.

This clone was counted once. This rearrangement joins TRBV3-1 (or the pseudogene TRBV3-2) to TRBJ1-4; weak D call: TRBD1 (6 bases). Germline CDR1 LGHDT, CDR2 YNNKEL (reference sequence). The CDR3 spans 17 residues. V was trimmed by 1 base and J by 4 bases, leaving 16 bases between them. CDR3 nucleotide sequence: TGTGCCAGCAGCCAAGGCGTAACGGGACACAGTAATGAAAAACTGTTTTTT. Its translation: CASSQGVTGHSNEKLFF.

The chain carries TRBV30 and TRBJ2-3, with D possibly matching TRBD2 (5 bases). The germline CDR1 and CDR2 sequences are GTSNPN and SVGIG (reference sequence). The CDR3 runs to 16 residues. Trimming left V 1 base short and J 0 bases short, with 14 bases between. The CDR3 nucleotides read TGTGCCTGGAGTGACCTTACCGGGATTAGCACAGATACGCAGTATTTT. It specifies CAWSDLTGISTDTQYF.